Listed below are T cell receptor beta chains from one sample, sequenced in a study of blood T cell repertoires in COVID-19. Repertoires were generated with immunoSEQ multiplex PCR, while TCRdb's copy carries only in-frame clones and drops some. Of roughly 180,000 clones in the sample, around 95% were seen once. Sequencing was performed on peripheral blood. Every receptor here comes from a man aged 25 to 40 with COVID-19, enrolled during active disease. CDR3s include the opening cysteine and the closing phenylalanine or tryptophan. The order of the fields is clone size, D gene, J gene, V gene, CDR3 protein, CDR3 DNA. D genes are given only for firm matches. Rows give clone size only sometimes, using once, few, many, or a class for an expanded clone.

. | . | TRBJ1-1 | TRBV5-1 | CASSLGVVDTEAFF | TGCGCCAGCAGCTTGGGAGTGGTCGACACTGAAGCTTTCTTT
. | . | TRBJ2-4 | TRBV30 | CAWSVLGDIAKNIQYF | TGTGCCTGGAGTGTTCTGGGAGACATAGCTAAAAACATTCAGTACTTC
. | . | TRBJ1-2 | TRBV20-1 | CSAGEAYGYTF | TGCAGTGCCGGAGAGGCCTATGGCTACACCTTC
. | TRBD1 | TRBJ1-2 | TRBV4-1 | CASSQATRGQGYGYTF | TGCGCCAGCAGCCAAGCCACACGGGGACAGGGCTATGGCTACACCTTC
. | TRBD1 | TRBJ2-6 | TRBV29-1 | CSVVGQGRGSGANVLTF | TGCAGCGTCGTAGGACAGGGAAGGGGTTCTGGGGCCAACGTCCTGACTTTC
. | . | TRBJ2-7 | TRBV28 | CASGNRAYEQYF | TGTGCCAGCGGAAACAGGGCCTACGAGCAGTACTTC
. | . | TRBJ1-3 | TRBV3-1/TRBV3-2 | CASTQGHTIYF | TGTGCCAGCACACAGGGACACACCATATATTTT
once | TRBD1 | TRBJ1-3 | TRBV5-1 | CASSLGDRVGNTIYF | TGCGCCAGCAGCTTGGGCGACAGGGTTGGAAACACCATATATTTT
. | TRBD2 | TRBJ2-5 | TRBV3-1/TRBV3-2 | CASSQSLAAKAETQYF | TGTGCCAGCAGCCAATCTCTAGCGGCCAAGGCGGAGACCCAGTACTTC
. | TRBD2 | TRBJ2-1 | TRBV7-3 | CASSTSGTRYNEQFF | TGTGCCAGCAGCACTTCCGGGACTAGGTACAATGAGCAGTTCTTC
. | TRBD1 | TRBJ2-3 | TRBV3-1/TRBV3-2 | CATTGADTQYF | TGTGCCACCACAGGGGCAGATACGCAGTATTTT
. | TRBD1 | TRBJ1-4 | TRBV7-9 | CASSSGQGAREKLFF | TGTGCCAGCAGCAGCGGACAGGGGGCAAGGGAAAAACTGTTTTTT
. | . | TRBJ1-2 | TRBV7-3 | CASSLIGGLFSGYTF | TGTGCCAGCAGCTTAATTGGGGGACTCTTCTCGGGCTACACCTTC
. | TRBD1 | TRBJ2-2 | TRBV24-1 | CATSDRTGKNYGELFF | TGTGCCACCAGTGACAGGACAGGGAAGAATTACGGGGAGCTGTTTTTT
. | TRBD1 | TRBJ1-2 | TRBV7-9 | CASSLAAGTENYGYTF | TGTGCCAGCAGCTTAGCGGCAGGGACAGAAAACTATGGCTACACCTTC
. | . | TRBJ1-1 | TRBV6-6 | CASRESGVDTEAFF | TGTGCCAGCAGGGAATCAGGGGTGGACACTGAAGCTTTCTTT
. | . | TRBJ2-7 | TRBV28 | CASSSPDSPYRQYF | TGTGCCAGCAGTTCTCCGGACAGCCCCTACCGGCAGTACTTC
. | TRBD1 | TRBJ2-7 | TRBV10-2 | CASRTGQGAFYEQYF | TGCGCCAGCAGGACGGGACAGGGGGCATTCTACGAGCAGTACTTC
. | . | TRBJ2-2 | TRBV3-1/TRBV3-2 | CASSQEARRNTGELFF | TGTGCCAGCAGCCAAGAAGCCCGTCGCAACACCGGGGAGCTGTTTTTT
once | . | TRBJ2-7 | TRBV30 | CAWSVAGFRYEQYF | TGTGCCTGGAGTGTCGCGGGGTTTCGGTACGAGCAGTACTTC
once | . | TRBJ1-4 | TRBV7-9 | CASSFWSGGINEKLFF | TGTGCCAGCAGCTTTTGGTCCGGGGGGATTAATGAAAAACTGTTTTTT
. | TRBD1 | TRBJ2-7 | TRBV29-1 | CSVHRGYDEQYF | TGCAGCGTCCACAGGGGGTACGACGAGCAGTACTTC
. | TRBD2 | TRBJ2-3 | TRBV30 | CAWTRGGRKDTQYF | TGTGCCTGGACTCGCGGGGGGCGAAAAGATACGCAGTATTTT